These 22 T cell receptor beta chains were sequenced from one sample in a study of T cells in Graves' hyperthyroidism and ophthalmopathy. RNA transcripts served as the template for amplifying TCR beta CDR3 regions. Researchers ran a first-round RT-PCR on the TCR CDR3 using the HTBI primer set. Via MiXCR, TCRdb re-called the multiplex PCR reads, giving one row per CDR3 protein. The sample contains 400,000 or so distinct CDR3 sequences, 13% to 15% of which appear only once. What was sequenced was blood. These receptors all stem from an older woman with Graves' ophthalmopathy.

This clonotype was detected a few times. The rearrangement joins TRBV7-8 to TRBJ2-3; unclear D gene. Trimming removed 4 bases from V and 2 bases from J, with 7 bases in between. Germline CDR1 reads SGHVS; CDR2 reads FQNEAQ. This CDR3 is 13 amino acids long. The CDR3 region is CASSWISTDTQYF. As DNA, the CDR3 is TGTGCCAGCAGCTGGATCTCCACAGATACGCAGTATTTT.

This clonotype was seen at least ten times. J is TRBJ2-2 and V is TRBV28, with D perhaps matching TRBD1 (6 bases). This CDR3 is 14 amino acids long. The V gene's germline CDR1 is MDHEN and CDR2 SYDVKM. Trimming left V 6 bases short and J 4 bases short, with 12 bases between. The CDR3 is CASRRQVPTGELFF. As DNA, the CDR3 is TGTGCCAGCAGGCGACAGGTCCCCACCGGGGAGCTGTTTTTT.

There are many counts of this clonotype. The gene calls are TRBV5-8 and TRBJ1-5; D is ambiguous. Germline lookup yields CDR1 SGHTS and CDR2 YDEGEE. Trimming took off 6 bases at V and 2 bases at J, with 12 bases between the two ends. The CDR3 runs to 14 residues. The CDR3 sequence is CASTLSLGNQPQHF. Written as DNA, the CDR3 is TGTGCCAGCACCCTGTCGTTGGGCAATCAGCCCCAGCATTTT. The full variable domain, with the rest looked up from reference TRBV5-8 and TRBJ1-5, is EAGVTQSPTHLIKTRGQQATLRCSPISGHTSVYWYQQALGLGLQFLLWYDEGEERNRGNFPPRFSGRQFPNYSSELNVNALELEDSALYLCASTLSLGNQPQHFGDGTRLSIL.

This clonotype was picked up many times. The chain links TRBV28 to TRBJ2-4, with D hard to call. V was cut by 4 bases and J by 0 bases, with 16 bases left in between. CDR1 and CDR2 from the germline V gene are MDHEN and SYDVKM. The CDR3 length is 17 residues. DNA of the CDR3: TGTGCCAGCAGTTCCACCGGCCTTACTCTAGCCAAAAACATTCAGTACTTC. Its protein is CASSSTGLTLAKNIQYF.

The CDR3 DNA is TGTGCCAGCAGTGACGGCCAATCACCCCGAGAGACCCAGTACTTC. Translated, it gives CASSDGQSPRETQYF. The chain is built from TRBV2 and TRBJ2-5; unclear D gene. From germline, CDR1 is SNHLY and CDR2 FYNNEI. V was cut by 3 bases and J by 4 bases, with 15 bases left in between. This CDR3 has 15 residues.

This clonotype appeared a few times. The V gene is TRBV5-1, the J gene TRBJ2-5; 9 nucleotides align to TRBD2. CDR3 length: 15 residues. The germline V gene has CDR1 SGHRS and CDR2 YFSETQ. V was clipped by 4 bases and J by 2 bases; unmatched bases: 6. The CDR3 DNA sequence: TGCGCCAGCAGCACAGGGACTAGCACACAAGAGACCCAGTACTTC. Protein: CASSTGTSTQETQYF.

This clonotype was seen ten or more times. The rearrangement links TRBV2 to TRBJ2-4, with D perhaps matching TRBD1 or TRBD2 (5 bases each). Germline values: CDR1 SNHLY, CDR2 FYNNEI. The CDR3 has 14 amino acids. V lost 7 bases and J lost 8, with 18 bases in between. CDR3 amino acids: CASNPDNVGDIQYF. The CDR3 region has the DNA TGTGCCAGCAACCCGGACAATGTGGGGGACATTCAGTACTTC.

This clonotype has more than one count but fewer than ten. The rearrangement joins TRBV6-1 to TRBJ2-1; D possibly corresponds to TRBD1 (5 bases). Per the germline V gene, CDR1 is MNHNS and CDR2 is SASEGT. This CDR3 comprises 16 residues. The V and J ends lost 5 bases and 6 bases respectively, with 20 bases between them. Written as DNA, the CDR3 is TGTGCCAGCAGTTCTCCCTGGCAGGGAAATAGCAATGAGCAGTTCTTC. Translation gives CASSSPWQGNSNEQFF.

This clonotype was counted ten times or more. The chain uses TRBV18 and TRBJ2-7, with D uncertain. CDR1 KGHSH and CDR2 LQKENI come from the germline V gene. This CDR3 spans 14 amino acids. The V end was cut by 1 base, the J end by 8 bases, with 15 bases between. CDR3 amino acids: CASSPQVGQGKQYF. The CDR3 bases are TGTGCCAGCTCACCACAGGTTGGCCAAGGAAAGCAGTACTTC.

This clonotype was counted many times. The chain combines TRBV12-3 or TRBV12-4 with TRBJ2-2; D possibly corresponds to TRBD2 (6 bases). The CDR3 contains 15 residues. Deletions cut 6 bases from V and 6 bases from J, with 17 bases between. The CDR3 sequence is CASSPAGNTPGELFF. The CDR3 nucleotides read TGTGCCAGCAGCCCAGCGGGTAACACTCCCGGGGAGCTGTTTTTT.

The rearrangement links TRBV7-6 to TRBJ2-5, with D possibly being TRBD1 (6 bases). Trimming removed 1 base at V and 4 bases at J, with 16 bases between. Germline loops: CDR1 SGHVS, CDR2 FNYEAQ. The CDR3 loop spans 16 amino acids. The CDR3 DNA reads TGTGCCAGCAGCTTAGGGGGGCACCTCGGAGGAGAGACCCAGTACTTC. It is translated as CASSLGGHLGGETQYF.

This clonotype was observed at least ten times. V gene TRBV12-5 combines with J gene TRBJ2-3, with D unresolved. Germline values: CDR1 LGHNT, CDR2 FRNRAP. This CDR3 has 15 amino acids. The V end was cut by 0 bases, the J end by 2 bases, with 9 bases between. The CDR3 nucleotides read TGTGCTAGTGGTTTGGTACTCGGGCTCACAGATACGCAGTATTTT. Protein sequence: CASGLVLGLTDTQYF.

The table lists this clonotype with many counts. V and J are TRBV7-9 and TRBJ2-5, with 8 bases lining up with TRBD2. This CDR3 has 15 amino acids. The germline gives CDR1 SEHNR, CDR2 FQNEAQ (reference sequence). The ends lost 5 bases at V and 4 bases at J; junction bases unmatched: 9. Here the CDR3 DNA reads TGTGCCAGCAGCCCTGAGGCCCTAGCGGGAGAGACCCAGTACTTC. Protein product: CASSPEALAGETQYF.

V gene TRBV6-1 combines with J gene TRBJ1-2, with D tentatively TRBD1 (6 bases). The CDR3 is 11 residues long. Trimming pared 7 bases from V and 12 bases from J, leaving 15 bases between. Germline loops: CDR1 MNHNS, CDR2 SASEGT. CDR3 residues: CASIRRGGHTF. In nucleotides, the CDR3 is TGTGCCAGCATCCGGCGGGGGGGCCACACCTTC.

This clonotype was detected many times. The V call is TRBV5-1, the J call TRBJ2-7; D not resolved. The CDR3 has 14 residues. Trimming removed 0 bases from V and 1 base from J, with 8 bases in between. CDR1 SGHRS and CDR2 YFSETQ come from the germline V gene. The CDR3 loop is CASSLGPTSYEQYF. As DNA, the CDR3 is TGCGCCAGCAGCTTGGGTCCCACATCCTACGAGCAGTACTTC.

This clonotype was counted a few times. V is TRBV29-1 and J is TRBJ2-2; D may match TRBD1 or TRBD2 (6 bases each). This CDR3 region has 12 residues. Germline V gene lookup returns CDR1 SQVTM and CDR2 ANQGSEA. Trimming took off 6 bases at V and 4 bases at J, with 9 bases between the two ends. Here the CDR3 reads CSVEGGTGELFF. The CDR3 coding sequence is TGCAGCGTGGAGGGGGGCACCGGGGAGCTGTTTTTT.

This clonotype was counted many times. The gene calls are TRBV20-1 and TRBJ2-3; possible D gene TRBD1, 5 bases. The length of the CDR3 is 11 residues. CDR1 and CDR2 (germline): DFQATT, SNEGSKA (reference sequence). Trimming removed 5 bases at V and 7 bases at J, with 10 bases between. CDR3 region: CSAPQGNTQYF. The DNA for the CDR3 is TGCAGTGCTCCTCAGGGCAATACGCAGTATTTT.

The chain recombines TRBV9 with TRBJ2-2; 11 bases match TRBD1. J gave up 6 bases and V 2 bases, and 3 bases lay outside the gene matches. The CDR3 contains 15 residues. Germline values: CDR1 SGDLS, CDR2 YYNGEE. This chain's CDR3 is CASSVGQGGSGELFF. In DNA form, the CDR3 reads TGTGCCAGCAGCGTGGGACAGGGGGGCTCCGGGGAGCTGTTTTTT.

CDR3 protein: CASSGRETNEQFF. The CDR3 bases are TGTGCCAGCAGTGGGCGGGAGACCAATGAGCAGTTCTTC. The chain has TRBV6-2 or TRBV6-3 and TRBJ2-1, with TRBD2 matching 7 bases. Germline V gene data show CDR1 as MNHEY and CDR2 as SVGEGT. V lost 5 bases and J lost 6; bases outside the gene matches: 4. This CDR3 comprises 13 residues.

In its sample, this clonotype was seen many times. V usage is TRBV28 and J usage is TRBJ2-3, with D possibly TRBD1 on 6 matching bases. Between the trimmed V and J ends, which lost 2 bases and 0 bases, there was a span of 12 bases. There are 16 residues in the CDR3. Germline loops: CDR1 MDHEN, CDR2 SYDVKM. CDR3 in DNA: TGTGCCAGCAGTTTAACCCGACAGGCTAGCACAGATACGCAGTATTTT. This translates into CASSLTRQASTDTQYF.

This clonotype was picked up many times. The rearrangement links TRBV2 to TRBJ1-1; the D is unclear. The CDR3 runs to 14 residues. CDR1 and CDR2 from the germline V gene are SNHLY and FYNNEI. The V end lost 6 bases, the J end lost 0 bases, and 11 bases lay between the germline ends. CDR3 loop: CASRGWDVNTEAFF. CDR3 in DNA: TGTGCCAGCAGGGGTTGGGATGTGAACACTGAAGCTTTCTTT.

This clonotype was detected many times. This sequence joins TRBV11-3 and TRBJ2-1; 10 nucleotides line up with TRBD1. The CDR3 spans 15 residues. Germline V gene data show CDR1 as SGHNT and CDR2 as YENEEA. Trimming cost V 5 bases and J 6 bases; bases outside gene matches: 7. The CDR3 protein is CASSQDRGRRNEQFF. In DNA form, the CDR3 reads TGTGCCAGCAGCCAAGACAGGGGGCGACGCAATGAGCAGTTCTTC.